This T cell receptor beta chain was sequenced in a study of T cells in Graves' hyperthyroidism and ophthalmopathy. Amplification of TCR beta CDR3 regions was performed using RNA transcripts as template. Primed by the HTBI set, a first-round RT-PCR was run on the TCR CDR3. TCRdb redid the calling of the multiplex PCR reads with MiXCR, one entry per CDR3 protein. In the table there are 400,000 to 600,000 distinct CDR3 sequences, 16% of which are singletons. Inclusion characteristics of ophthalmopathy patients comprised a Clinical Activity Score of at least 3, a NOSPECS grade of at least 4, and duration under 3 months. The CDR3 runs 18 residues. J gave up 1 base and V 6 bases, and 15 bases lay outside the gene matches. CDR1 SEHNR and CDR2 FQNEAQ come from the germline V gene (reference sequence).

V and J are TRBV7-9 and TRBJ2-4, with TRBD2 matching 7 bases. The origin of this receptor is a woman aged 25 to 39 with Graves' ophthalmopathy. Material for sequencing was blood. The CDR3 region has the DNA TGTGCCAGCAGAAAATTAGCGACTAGCAGCCTGGCCAAAAACATTCAGTACTTC. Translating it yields CASRKLATSSLAKNIQYF.